The TCR beta chain described here comes from a study of molecular identifiers for immune sequencing clone quantification listed by TCRdb under 2018. The study in broad terms: For a replicate experiment, RNA from approximately 20,000 or 100,000 naive CD8 T cells was divided into five aliquots, and four of the five aliquots were sequenced. The study was a methods study using CD8 T cells to benchmark molecular-identifier clustering-based TCR repertoire sequencing (MIDCIRS) and TCR RNA copy counting.

Summary of the overall study and its limitations: Highly expanded clone sizes could be underestimated if identical TCR molecules share a barcode. In CMV-specific effector cells, clones with more than 20 RNA copies contained over 97% of molecules, whereas in naive cells such clones contained under 1% of molecules. About three recovered TCR RNA copies per cell were obtained by modeling, versus about ten by digital PCR, implying a capture efficiency of about 30%. The naive libraries included spiked-in Jurkat TCR RNA (over nine copies' worth), and this RNA is not part of the donor repertoire. Spiked-in Jurkat TCR RNA equivalent to a single cell was reported to be detectable even among approximately 1.1 million naive CD8 T cells. Without barcode sub-clustering, chimeric consensus sequences inflated TCR diversity; chimeras reached as high as 47%.

Library preparation employed PCR. The sequencer was a NextSeq 500. Bulk TCR libraries were generated as previously described, with the TCR primers listed in Table S5 used. Purification of total RNA was performed with the Qiagen AllPrep DNA/RNA kit. Reads from multiple sequencing runs of the same library were pooled before analysis. The published analysis was carried out like this. Reads were retained only if their TCR constant sequence matched exactly, and those retained reads were trimmed to 150 nt and grouped according to their 12-nt molecular barcodes. Reads within each barcode group were sub-clustered using a 15% Levenshtein threshold, and quality-weighted consensus sequences were constructed for each RNA molecule. Non-functional sequences were removed, as were lower-count sequences one edit away from another. On the basis of fitting two negative binomial distributions, barcode sub-clusters with fewer than 20% of the maximum read count were discarded. The public sequencing data were trimmed at Q25 with fastp and processed into clonotypes with MiXCR by TCRdb, which kept only in-frame beta chains. Here each entry gathers all rows of one CDR3 protein and keeps the most common genes and DNA. The V and J calls here are based on TCRdb, not the publication. The sample yields around 480,000 distinct CDR3 sequences; about a quarter were counted once. The top ten hold about 0.75% of the sample.

CDR1 MNHEY and CDR2 SMNVEV were looked up in the germline V gene (reference sequence). After removal of 7 bases from V and 7 bases from J, the junction retains 11 bases not matched to a gene. The CDR3 spans 14 residues, from the cysteine through the phenylalanine. Only the CDR3 region is kept as DNA, spanning 42 bases read in frame from base 1. Libraries of naive CD8 T cells were generated from about 19,000 to 1,100,000 sorted cells, with 10%, 30% or 50% of the purified RNA used. On a BD FACSAria II, naive CD8 T cells were FACS-sorted as CD8+CD4-CCR7+CD45RA+ and collected into RLT Plus buffer. To test detection sensitivity, Jurkat RNA equal to 9 to 10 TCR copies was added to samples of about 17,000-1,100,000 naive CD8 T cells. CD8 T cells were enriched with RosetteSep CD8+ T Cell Enrichment Cocktail and Ficoll-Paque, followed by ACK red cell lysis. Note on this clonotype: Its binding antigen is unknown. No base qualities exist here, and no much larger clone lies one base off it.

Sequenced material: naive CD8+ T cells from blood, with Jurkat cell RNA spiked in. The cell subset or site label, read with the paper, signifies: FACS-sorted CD8+CD4-CCR7+CD45RA+ naive T cells. The rearrangement combines TRBV27 with TRBJ1-2, and 8 junctional nucleotides match TRBD1. The TCR was taken from a human donor in good health. Some libraries in this study had Jurkat cell RNA spiked in. The base sequence is TGTGCCAGCACCCCTGGCAGGGGGCATAGTGGCTACACCTTC. Translated, it reads CASTPGRGHSGYTF.